This TCR beta chain was retrieved from a study of CD8+ T cells in alopecia areata. Study-wide findings and caveats: Patients shared TCRs less clearly than mice did, possibly owing to HLA. Higher clonality and more expanded CD8+ clones appeared in lesional than normal scalp.

The sequencing template was cDNA reverse transcribed from extracted RNA. Sequenced by immunoSEQ multiplex PCR; TCRdb stores in-frame clones only, minus some. The table includes roughly 140,000 clones, around 62% detected once. It was from PBMCs that CD4+ and CD8+ T cells were sorted. A note on this clone: Its antigen is as yet unknown.

This receptor was obtained from a human donor in good health. What was sequenced was CD8+ T cells sorted from blood.

The CDR3 is CASTPQAEQETQYF. Written as DNA, the CDR3 is TGTGCCAGCACCCCCCAGGCCGAGCAAGAGACCCAGTACTTC. This chain links TRBV28 with TRBJ2-5; D is unclear. Trimming removed 7 bases from V and 2 bases from J, with 14 bases in between. CDR1 MDHEN and CDR2 SYDVKM come from the germline V gene. CDR3 size: 14 residues.